The sequence of this T cell receptor (beta chain) was determined in a study of blood T cell repertoires in COVID-19. The CDR3 sequence is 16 residues long. This clone has a single count. In the study's own analysis: Cell counts per sample came from amplifying reference gene primers. Here immunoSEQ multiplex PCR was the method, and the copy in TCRdb shows in-frame clones only, minus some. That table gives V, J and clone size, and the DNA gave D and trimming. The repertoire has about 55,000 clones, more than 85% of them found once; the top ten carry about 6.3%. This rearrangement joins TRBV12-2 to TRBJ1-5. TRBV12-2 is a pseudogene. Input material: peripheral blood. This TCR was recovered from a man aged 50-59 years with active COVID-19. The CDR3 loop reads CASRFRAGRNNQPQHF. In DNA, the CDR3 is TGTGCAAGTCGCTTTAGGGCAGGGAGGAACAATCAGCCCCAGCATTTT.